The present TCR beta chain was sequenced within a study of PD-1 blockade in mismatch repair-deficient tumors. Study-wide context: Patients had approximately 11 mismatch repair-deficient cancer types, all previously treated and progressing.

Some clones are missing from TCRdb's copy, which holds only in-frame ones; the method was immunoSEQ multiplex PCR. The sample has around 38,000 clones, about 85% seen once. Study-wide findings and caveats: Tumor-resident clones, often absent from pretreatment blood, expanded after pembrolizumab and then contracted.

Every patient had mismatch repair deficiency by PCR or immunohistochemistry. TCR sequencing covered a few patients who responded to pembrolizumab. As regards this clone: What it recognizes is unknown.

Here the sequenced sample was peripheral blood, taken 4 weeks after starting pembrolizumab. The sequence came from an adult with mismatch repair-deficient cancer.

CDR3 sequence: CASSQDLGGMGLAGGFTDTQYF. Written as DNA, the CDR3 is TGCGCCAGCAGCCAAGATCTGGGTGGTATGGGACTAGCGGGAGGATTCACAGATACGCAGTATTTT. The chain uses TRBV4-3 and TRBJ2-3, with 15 bases lining up with TRBD2. The germline V gene encodes CDR1 LGHNA and CDR2 YSLEER. V trimming: 0 bases; J trimming: 2 bases; junction bases outside the gene matches: 15. There are 22 residues in the CDR3.